These 20 T cell receptor beta chains were sequenced from one sample in a study of T-cell reconstitution after alpha-beta-depleted transplantation in children. Unique molecular identifiers were built into the TCRbeta library. Each CDR3 protein gets one entry after TCRdb re-called the PCR reads with MiXCR. The repertoire holds approximately 400,000 distinct CDR3 sequences, approximately 10% seen once, with over 4.5% in the top ten. The sequenced sample was PBMCs from the stem cell graft donor, obtained from the stem cell graft. These receptors all stem from a human donor who donated a stem cell graft to a child with acute myeloid leukemia.

This clonotype was seen a few times. V and J are TRBV6-1 and TRBJ1-5; D gene uncertain. V lost 5 bases and J lost 1, with 9 bases in between. The CDR3 is made up of 14 amino acids. Germline values: CDR1 MNHNS, CDR2 SASEGT. The CDR3 reads CASSPVRSNQPQHF. CDR3 DNA: TGTGCCAGCAGTCCGGTCCGGAGCAATCAGCCCCAGCATTTT.

This clonotype has a handful of counts. The genes are TRBV20-1 and TRBJ1-4; no reliable D call. Germline CDR1 DFQATT, CDR2 SNEGSKA (reference sequence). The V and J ends lost 1 base and 1 base respectively, with 10 bases between them. The CDR3 is 15 residues long. CDR3 nucleotides: TGCAGTGCTAGAGGGATTGATGTAACTAATGAAAAACTGTTTTTT. Encoded protein: CSARGIDVTNEKLFF.

The chain carries TRBV20-1 and TRBJ2-3; unclear D gene. Germline-derived CDR1 and CDR2 are DFQATT and SNEGSKA (reference sequence). Between the trimmed V and J ends, which lost 1 base and 7 bases, there was a span of 12 bases. The CDR3 loop spans 13 amino acids. CDR3 nucleotide sequence: TGCAGTGCTAGAGGGACCCAAATTTATACGCAGTATTTT. Protein sequence: CSARGTQIYTQYF.

This sequence joins TRBV5-1 and TRBJ2-3; TRBD2 matches 9 bases. CDR1 and CDR2 from the germline V gene are SGHRS and YFSETQ. V shed 4 bases, J shed 4 bases, and the junction held 10 bases outside the gene matches. The CDR3 contains 16 residues. Written as DNA, the CDR3 is TGCGCCAGCAGCCCAACTCTAGCGGGAACTGCAGATACGCAGTATTTT. It codes for CASSPTLAGTADTQYF.

This clonotype was counted between two and nine times. The chain has TRBV5-1 and TRBJ1-1; 9 bases line up with TRBD1. Trimming removed 4 bases from V and 7 bases from J; junction bases left unmatched: 2. CDR1 is SGHRS and CDR2 is YFSETQ in the germline V gene. This CDR3 has 12 residues. This CDR3 reads CASSGQGIEAFF. The CDR3, as DNA: TGCGCCAGCAGCGGACAGGGGATTGAAGCTTTCTTT.

The J gene is TRBJ2-3, the V gene TRBV4-1; D not certain. Trimming shortened V by 0 bases and J by 0 bases, and 10 bases separated the two germline ends. The germline V gene has CDR1 MGHRA and CDR2 YSYEKL. CDR3 length: 16 residues. Written as DNA, the CDR3 is TGCGCCAGCAGCCAAGACCGCCCATCTAGCACAGATACGCAGTATTTT. Translated: CASSQDRPSSTDTQYF.

The genes are TRBV12-3 or TRBV12-4 and TRBJ1-3, with D possibly TRBD1 on 5 matching bases. The CDR3 runs to 14 residues. V shed 8 bases and J shed 3 bases, with 14 bases lying between them. DNA for the CDR3: TGTGCCAGCTCCTTCGGGGGGGATGGAAACACCATATATTTT. Protein product: CASSFGGDGNTIYF.

The chain uses TRBV5-1 and TRBJ2-5, with 7 bases identical to TRBD1. Germline V lookup: CDR1 SGHRS, CDR2 YFSETQ. The CDR3 runs to 13 residues. V lost 7 bases to trimming and J lost 1 base; unmatched junction nucleotides: 4. The CDR3 reads CASARDSQETQYF. CDR3 in DNA: TGCGCCAGCGCTCGGGACAGCCAAGAGACCCAGTACTTC.

Only a few counts were recorded for this clonotype. The V call is TRBV29-1, the J call TRBJ2-7, with 8 bases identical to TRBD2. Germline V gene lookup returns CDR1 SQVTM and CDR2 ANQGSEA. After removal of 3 bases from V and 1 base from J, the junction contained 5 bases not matched to a gene. The CDR3 spans 14 residues. CDR3 region: CSVELSGKSYEQYF. The DNA for the CDR3 is TGCAGCGTTGAGCTTAGCGGGAAATCCTACGAGCAGTACTTC.

This chain uses TRBV20-1 with TRBJ1-5, with D possibly being TRBD1 (6 bases). This CDR3 spans 14 amino acids. With 6 bases removed from V and 0 bases from J, the gap between germline ends came to 12 bases. Germline-derived CDR1 and CDR2 are DFQATT and SNEGSKA (reference sequence). Written as DNA, the CDR3 is TGCAGTGCCCGGCAGGGACATAGCAATCAGCCCCAGCATTTT. Residues: CSARQGHSNQPQHF.

This clonotype was counted between two and nine times. The chain has TRBV6-5 and TRBJ2-3, with TRBD2 matching over 7 bases. Unmatched junction bases numbered 5, after V lost 2 bases and J lost 0 bases. CDR1 MNHEY and CDR2 SVGAGI come from the germline V gene. The CDR3 has 16 amino acids. This CDR3 reads CASSYISAGSTDTQYF. The CDR3 DNA sequence: TGTGCCAGCAGTTACATCTCAGCGGGAAGCACAGATACGCAGTATTTT.

The sample holds many counts of this clonotype. The chain carries TRBV5-1 and TRBJ2-5; D is possibly TRBD2 (6 bases). CDR3 length equals 14 residues. V lost 5 bases, J lost 2 bases, and 13 bases lay in between. The V gene's germline CDR1 is SGHRS and CDR2 YFSETQ. This CDR3 is CASSSTGLQETQYF. The CDR3 DNA reads as TGCGCCAGCAGTTCCACGGGACTTCAAGAGACCCAGTACTTC. Variable domain in full (rest from reference TRBV5-1 and TRBJ2-5): KAGVTQTPRYLIKTRGQQVTLSCSPISGHRSVSWYQQTPGQGLQFLFEYFSETQRNKGNFPGRFSGRQFSNSRSEMNVSTLELGDSALYLCASSSTGLQETQYFGPGTRLLVL.

As to this clonotype: A single base separates this from a much larger clone, so it may be a read error. The chain has TRBV6-1 and TRBJ1-1, with 9 bases lining up with TRBD1. There are 16 residues in the CDR3. Germline V CDR1 and CDR2: MNHNS, SASEGT. The CDR3 loop reads CASRRPGQGKNTEALF. The DNA of the CDR3 is TGTGCCAGCAGACGCCCCGGACAGGGGAAGAACACTGAAGCTTTGTTT.

This clonotype was found many times. V gene TRBV20-1 combines with J gene TRBJ2-5, with no clear D. The V and J ends lost 0 bases and 1 base respectively, with 9 bases between them. Germline CDR1 reads DFQATT; CDR2 reads SNEGSKA (reference sequence). The CDR3 totals 14 residues. As DNA, the CDR3 is TGCAGTGCTAGAGATCCACGAATCCAAGAGACCCAGTACTTC. Protein product: CSARDPRIQETQYF.

This clonotype has at least ten counts. The chain's CDR3 is CSVVLAGGPSYEQYF. The CDR3 nucleotides are TGCAGCGTGGTTCTAGCGGGAGGGCCCAGCTACGAGCAGTACTTC. The chain carries TRBV29-1 and TRBJ2-7, with TRBD2 matching 12 bases. The CDR3 has 15 residues. Germline V gene data show CDR1 as SQVTM and CDR2 as ANQGSEA. The junction had 9 bases not matched to a gene; V was cut back by 6 bases and J by 3 bases.

The rearrangement joins TRBV5-1 to TRBJ1-6, with D unresolved. The V gene lost 4 bases and the J gene lost 10 bases, with 15 bases spanning the gap. This CDR3 comprises 14 residues. The germline V gene has CDR1 SGHRS and CDR2 YFSETQ. CDR3 sequence reads: CASSQTAGNSPLHF. CDR3 bases: TGCGCCAGCAGCCAAACGGCTGGGAACTCACCCCTCCACTTT.

V and J are TRBV10-3 and TRBJ2-5, with D hard to call. The germline gives CDR1 ENHRY, CDR2 SYGVKD. The germline V and J ends were trimmed by 4 bases and 5 bases, with 5 bases remaining between them. CDR3 length: 11 amino acids. The CDR3 reads CAISAAETQYF. In DNA, the CDR3 is TGTGCCATCAGTGCTGCGGAGACCCAGTACTTC.

The rearrangement links TRBV7-2 to TRBJ2-3, with 8 bases that match TRBD2. Germline loops: CDR1 SGHTA, CDR2 FQGNSA. Germline trimming cut 4 bases from V and 0 bases from J; bases unmatched to any gene: 9. The CDR3 is 17 residues long. CDR3: CASSSTSGGLSTDTQYF. DNA for the CDR3: TGTGCCAGCAGCTCGACGAGCGGGGGCCTAAGCACAGATACGCAGTATTTT.

The table lists this clonotype with many counts. The CDR3 nucleotides are TGTGCCAGCAGCATAGAAGAGACCCAGTACTTC. Residues: CASSIEETQYF. V and J are TRBV25-1 and TRBJ2-5; D is undetermined. Germline CDR1 MGHDK, CDR2 SYGVNS. The V gene lost 6 bases and the J gene lost 3 bases, with 5 bases spanning the gap. The CDR3 is 11 amino acids.

This clonotype was counted a few times. V and J are TRBV2 and TRBJ2-6; 10 bases fit TRBD1. V lost 9 bases, J lost 4 bases, and 12 bases stayed unmatched. The CDR3 loop spans 17 amino acids. Germline CDR1 is SNHLY and CDR2 is FYNNEI. This chain's CDR3 is CASHRDRGVKGANVLTF. CDR3 in DNA: TGTGCCAGTCACCGGGACAGGGGAGTGAAGGGGGCCAACGTCCTGACTTTC.